This section outlines one T cell receptor beta chain sequence together with its context. Its antigen is unknown. Germline V gene data show CDR1 as SGHAT and CDR2 as FQDESV (reference sequence). This CDR3 contains 15 residues. V was pared by 1 base and J by 3 bases, with 6 bases of the junction left unmatched. TCRdb's copy holds only in-frame clones and misses some; the assay was immunoSEQ multiplex PCR. The repertoire holds under 80,000 clones, roughly four fifths seen once, with more than 4.5% in the top ten. These data come from a study of OX40 agonist ivuxolimab in advanced cancers. General study results and limits: The mean number of expanded clones was higher in CD8+ T cells than in CD4+.

The origin of this receptor is an adult with an advanced solid tumor such as melanoma, head and neck, liver or kidney cancer. This material consisted of CD4+ or CD8+ T cells sorted from blood, taken in a trial of the OX40 agonist ivuxolimab. The chain recombines TRBV11-1 with TRBJ2-7; 7 bases are shared with TRBD1. CDR3 sequence (DNA): TGTGCCAGCAGCTTAGAGCGGACAGGCTACTACGAGCAGTACTTC. Its translation is CASSLERTGYYEQYF.